The rows below give T cell receptor beta chains drawn from one sample of a study of blood T cell repertoires in COVID-19. Sequencing used immunoSEQ multiplex PCR; TCRdb keeps in-frame clones, though not all of them. The table has about 300,000 clones, approximately 91% seen once; the top ten hold roughly 5%. Source material: PBMCs or T cells enriched from blood (not recorded which). These receptors were collected from a man aged 55 to 69 who had recovered from COVID-19. Each CDR3 is given with its conserved first and last residue. D genes are given only for firm matches. Size is stated for part of the rows, as once, few or many counts, or as a class when the clone is expanded.

j_gene | v_gene | abundance | d_gene | CDR3aa | CDR3nt
TRBJ1-4 | TRBV4-3 | . | . | CASGLTGSNEKLFF | TGCGCCAGCGGGCTCACAGGCAGCAATGAAAAACTGTTTTTT
TRBJ2-7 | TRBV20-1 | . | . | CSASPGRSYEQYF | TGCAGTGCTAGTCCAGGGAGGTCCTACGAGCAGTACTTC
TRBJ2-5 | TRBV5-1 | . | . | CASSRGTAEKETQYF | TGCGCCAGCAGCAGGGGGACCGCGGAGAAAGAGACCCAGTACTTC
TRBJ2-1 | TRBV12-3/TRBV12-4 | . | . | CASRTDIRNEQFF | TGTGCCTCCCGGACAGATATTCGCAATGAGCAGTTCTTC
TRBJ2-7 | TRBV28 | . | TRBD1 | CASSPGDSIIKQYF | TGTGCCAGCAGTCCAGGGGACAGTATAATTAAGCAGTACTTC
TRBJ2-1 | TRBV5-4 | . | TRBD2 | CASSSGLAGGGSYNEQFF | TGTGCCAGCAGCTCGGGACTAGCGGGAGGGGGCTCCTACAATGAGCAGTTCTTC
TRBJ2-5 | TRBV29-1 | . | . | CSVEGGAVGGETQYF | TGCAGCGTTGAAGGTGGAGCGGTTGGGGGGGAGACCCAGTACTTC
TRBJ1-6 | TRBV27 | once | TRBD1 | CASSLVFRGLSPLHF | TGTGCCAGCAGTTTGGTTTTCAGGGGGCTTTCACCCCTCCACTTT
TRBJ2-7 | TRBV28 | . | TRBD1 | CASRLNRGEQYF | TGTGCCAGCAGACTGAACAGGGGCGAGCAGTACTTC
TRBJ2-7 | TRBV6-1 | once | TRBD1 | CASSEAGTGGYEQYF | TGTGCCAGCAGTGAGGCCGGGACAGGGGGCTACGAGCAGTACTTC
TRBJ2-7 | TRBV24-1 | . | . | CATTRGGDYEQYF | TGTGCCACCACTAGGGGGGGGGATTACGAGCAGTACTTC
TRBJ1-6 | TRBV2 | . | . | CASISAAGGRSSPLHF | TGTGCCAGCATTTCCGCGGCAGGAGGCCGGAGTTCACCCCTCCACTTT
TRBJ2-7 | TRBV27 | . | . | CASRALGDYEQYF | TGTGCCAGCCGGGCCCTCGGGGATTACGAGCAGTACTTC
TRBJ2-3 | TRBV5-1 | few | TRBD1 | CASSSTGGRGTDTQYF | TGCGCCAGCAGCTCTACAGGGGGCAGAGGCACAGATACGCAGTATTTT
TRBJ2-1 | TRBV27 | . | . | CASSSWGLAYNEQFF | TGTGCCAGCAGTTCGTGGGGACTGGCCTACAATGAGCAGTTCTTC
TRBJ1-1 | TRBV7-9 | . | TRBD1 | CASSSQGPEAFF | TGTGCCAGCAGTTCACAGGGGCCTGAAGCTTTCTTT
TRBJ2-6 | TRBV4-2 | . | . | CASSQVTPGSSGANVLTF | TGTGCCAGCAGCCAAGTGACCCCGGGAAGCTCTGGGGCCAACGTCCTGACTTTC
TRBJ2-1 | TRBV19 | . | . | CASRGGNTYNEQFF | TGTGCCAGTAGAGGCGGGAACACCTACAATGAGCAGTTCTTC
TRBJ2-7 | TRBV3-1/TRBV3-2 | . | . | CASSQSLPGFYEQYF | TGTGCCAGCAGCCAAAGCCTACCGGGGTTCTACGAGCAGTACTTC
TRBJ1-3 | TRBV15 | . | . | CATSRDLLPGNTIYF | TGTGCCACCAGCAGAGACTTACTACCTGGAAACACCATATATTTT
TRBJ1-2 | TRBV3-1/TRBV3-2 | . | . | CASSQWDSYGYTF | TGTGCCAGCAGCCAATGGGACTCCTATGGCTACACCTTC
TRBJ1-4 | TRBV19 | . | . | CASGQTGDATNEKLFF | TGTGCCAGTGGACAGACAGGAGATGCAACTAATGAAAAACTGTTTTTT
TRBJ1-1 | TRBV2 | . | . | CASSADTNTEAFF | TGTGCCAGCAGCGCGGACACCAACACTGAAGCTTTCTTT
TRBJ2-2 | TRBV18 | . | TRBD1 | CASSPRPGGTGELFF | TGTGCCAGCTCACCACGGCCAGGGGGCACCGGGGAGCTGTTTTTT